The text below deals with one TCR beta chain. These data come from a study of blood T cell repertoires in COVID-19. Study background: Samples taken during acute and convalescent COVID-19 were collected in the United States, Italy and Spain. T cells, B-cell-depleted T cells, or PBMCs provided the cDNA or gDNA that served as material.

In assigning cohorts, the study relied on participant-reported clinical history. Recovered status applied to Cohort 3 donors who had two consecutive negative PCRs. It also applied to those with clearance or with symptom resolution. The data were produced by immunoSEQ multiplex PCR, yet TCRdb's version contains in-frame clones alone and is incomplete. The sample lists a few hundred thousand clones, about nine tenths occurring once. With 6 bases clipped from V and 5 bases from J, the junction kept 8 bases outside the gene matches. Germline loops: CDR1 KGHSH, CDR2 LQKENI. There are 14 residues in the CDR3.

V gene TRBV18 combines with J gene TRBJ1-1; TRBD1 matches at 8 bases. Sequencing used PBMCs or T cells enriched from blood (not recorded which). The receptor comes from a woman in her twenties or thirties who had recovered from COVID-19. The CDR3 nucleotides are TGTGCCAGCTCTGCCCCGACAGGGGTGACTGAAGCTTTCTTT. Amino acid sequence: CASSAPTGVTEAFF.